The 10 T cell receptor beta chains given below trace back to one sample, sequenced in a study of blood T cell repertoires in COVID-19. Clones were sequenced by immunoSEQ multiplex PCR, and TCRdb holds only the in-frame ones, with some missing. The repertoire holds under 95,000 clones, 87% seen once, with 5% to 6% in the top ten. The sequenced material came from peripheral blood. The receptors were sampled from a man between 60 and 75 years old with acute or convalescent COVID-19.

This clone was seen just once. The V and J genes are TRBV29-1 and TRBJ1-2, with D perhaps matching TRBD1 (5 bases). There are 14 residues in the CDR3. In germline, CDR1 is SQVTM, CDR2 ANQGSEA. With 1 base removed from V and 6 bases from J, the gap between germline ends came to 15 bases. Here the CDR3 reads CSVEGQSPPNGYTF. The DNA for the CDR3 is TGCAGCGTTGAAGGACAGAGTCCACCTAATGGCTACACCTTC.

The chain uses TRBV7-2 and TRBJ2-5; weak D call: TRBD2 (6 bases). Deletions cut 2 bases from V and 3 bases from J, with 16 bases between. CDR1 and CDR2 from the germline V gene are SGHTA and FQGNSA. CDR3 size: 16 residues. CDR3 bases: TGTGCCAGCAGCTTAAGTACGACGGGGGTGGAAGAGACCCAGTACTTC. Translated, it gives CASSLSTTGVEETQYF. The whole variable domain, remainder taken from reference TRBV7-2 and TRBJ2-5, is GAGVSQSPSNKVTEKGKDVELRCDPISGHTALYWYRQSLGQGLEFLIYFQGNSAPDKSGLPSDRFSAERTGGSVSTLTIQRTQQEDSAVYLCASSLSTTGVEETQYFGPGTRLLVL.

The chain couples TRBV7-6 to TRBJ1-6; D is perhaps TRBD1 (6 bases). There are 17 residues in the CDR3. Germline CDR1 SGHVS, CDR2 FNYEAQ. Deletions cut 1 base from V and 6 bases from J, with 16 bases between. CDR3 in DNA: TGTGCCAGCAGCTTAGTCCAAAGGGGGAGCGGTAATTCACCCCTCCACTTT. This sequence encodes CASSLVQRGSGNSPLHF.

The chain is built from TRBV6-2 or TRBV6-3 and TRBJ2-3; D is possibly TRBD2 (5 bases). The CDR3 has 13 residues. Germline CDR1 and CDR2: MNHEY and SVGEGT. The ends were cut back, 0 bases at V and 7 bases at J, with 8 bases in the middle. CDR3 in amino acids: CASSYSTKNTQYF. CDR3 sequence (DNA): TGTGCCAGCAGTTACTCGACTAAGAATACGCAGTATTTT.

CDR3 in DNA: TGTGCCAGTAGTATAGGGACAGACACTGAAGCTTTCTTT. It translates to CASSIGTDTEAFF. The V and J genes are TRBV19 and TRBJ1-1, with a tentative D call TRBD1 (6 bases). Germline CDR1 and CDR2: LNHDA and SQIVND (reference sequence). There are 13 residues in the CDR3. V was clipped by 1 base and J by 3 bases, with 6 bases between them.

The rearrangement links TRBV5-4 to TRBJ1-4; 8 nucleotides match TRBD1. Germline lookup yields CDR1 SGHNT and CDR2 YYREEE (reference sequence). The CDR3 has 14 amino acids. Trimming took 3 bases from V and 8 from J; bases not matched to a gene: 6. The CDR3 sequence: CASSSDRVEEKLFF. Here the CDR3 DNA reads TGTGCCAGCAGCTCGGACAGGGTGGAAGAAAAACTGTTTTTT.

Points on this clone: A junction boundary mismatches the germline segment, possibly from a read error. The V gene is TRBV19, the J gene TRBJ2-7; 11 bases fit TRBD2. There are 14 residues in the CDR3. The germline CDR1 and CDR2 sequences are LNHDA and SQIVND (reference sequence). In nucleotides, the CDR3 is TGTGCCAGTAGGATAGCGGGGGGGGACTACGAGCAGTACTTC. Translation gives CASRIAGGDYEQYF. The full variable domain, completed using reference TRBV19 and TRBJ2-7, is DGGITQSPKYLFRKEGQNVTLSCEQNLNHDAMYWYRQDPGQGLRLIYYSQIVNDFQKGDIAEGYSVSREKKESFPLTVTSAQKNPTAFYLCASRIAGGDYEQYFGPGTRLTVT.

This clone was counted a single time. The V call is TRBV7-2, the J call TRBJ1-6; possibly TRBD1 for D (5 bases). Germline values: CDR1 SGHTA, CDR2 FQGNSA. Between the trimmed V and J ends, which lost 1 base and 9 bases, there was a span of 13 bases. The CDR3 runs 15 residues. In DNA form, the CDR3 reads TGTGCCAGCAGCTTAGTAGGCCAGGGAGGTTCACCCCTCCACTTT. Protein product: CASSLVGQGGSPLHF. The complete variable domain, with remaining parts taken from reference TRBV7-2 and TRBJ1-6, reads GAGVSQSPSNKVTEKGKDVELRCDPISGHTALYWYRQSLGQGLEFLIYFQGNSAPDKSGLPSDRFSAERTGGSVSTLTIQRTQQEDSAVYLCASSLVGQGGSPLHFGNGTRLTVT.

The chain has TRBV1 and TRBJ2-7; TRBD2 reflects the table's D call only, with no check against the DNA. TRBV1 is termed a pseudogene. The CDR3 sequence is 14 residues long. The CDR3 coding sequence is TGCACCAGGACCATACGCGGGGGGGACTACGAGCAGTACTTC. It specifies CTRTIRGGDYEQYF.

V gene TRBV4-2 combines with J gene TRBJ2-3; D is perhaps TRBD2 (5 bases). The CDR3 has 16 amino acids. Per the germline V gene, CDR1 is LGHNA and CDR2 is YNFKEQ. The germline V and J ends were trimmed by 0 bases and 5 bases, with 15 bases remaining between them. CDR3 region: CASSQEGPLDQDTQYF. CDR3 nucleotides: TGTGCCAGCAGCCAAGAAGGTCCACTAGATCAAGATACGCAGTATTTT.